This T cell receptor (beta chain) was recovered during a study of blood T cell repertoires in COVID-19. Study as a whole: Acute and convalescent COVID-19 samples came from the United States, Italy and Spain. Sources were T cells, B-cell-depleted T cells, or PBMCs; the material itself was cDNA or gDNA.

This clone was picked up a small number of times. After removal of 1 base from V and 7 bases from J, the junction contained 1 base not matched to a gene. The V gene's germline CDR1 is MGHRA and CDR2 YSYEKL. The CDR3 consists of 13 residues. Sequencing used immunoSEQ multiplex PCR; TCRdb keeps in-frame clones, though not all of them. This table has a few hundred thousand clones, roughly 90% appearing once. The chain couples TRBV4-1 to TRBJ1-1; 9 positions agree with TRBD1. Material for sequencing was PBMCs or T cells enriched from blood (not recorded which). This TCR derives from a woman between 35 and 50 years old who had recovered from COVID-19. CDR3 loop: CASSQAGQGEAFF. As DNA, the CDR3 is TGCGCCAGCAGCCAAGCGGGACAGGGTGAAGCTTTCTTT.